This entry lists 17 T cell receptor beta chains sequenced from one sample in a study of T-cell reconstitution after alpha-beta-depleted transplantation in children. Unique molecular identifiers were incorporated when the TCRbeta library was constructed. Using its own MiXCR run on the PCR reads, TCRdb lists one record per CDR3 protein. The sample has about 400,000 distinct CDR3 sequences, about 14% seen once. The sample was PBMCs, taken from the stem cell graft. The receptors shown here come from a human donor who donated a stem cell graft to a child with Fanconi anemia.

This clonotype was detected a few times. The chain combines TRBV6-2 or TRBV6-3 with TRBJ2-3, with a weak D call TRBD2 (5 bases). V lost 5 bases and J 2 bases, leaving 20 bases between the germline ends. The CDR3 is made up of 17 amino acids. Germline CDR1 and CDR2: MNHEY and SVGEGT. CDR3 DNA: TGTGCCAGCAGTGACACGGTCCGGGGAACTCTCACAGATACGCAGTATTTT. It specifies CASSDTVRGTLTDTQYF.

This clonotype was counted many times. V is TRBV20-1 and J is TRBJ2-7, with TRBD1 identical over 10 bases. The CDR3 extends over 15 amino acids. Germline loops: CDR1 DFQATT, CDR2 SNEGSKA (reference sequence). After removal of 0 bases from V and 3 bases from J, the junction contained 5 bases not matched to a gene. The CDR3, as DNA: TGCAGTGCTAGAGATCCGGGGACAGGGGTCTACGAGCAGTACTTC. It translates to CSARDPGTGVYEQYF.

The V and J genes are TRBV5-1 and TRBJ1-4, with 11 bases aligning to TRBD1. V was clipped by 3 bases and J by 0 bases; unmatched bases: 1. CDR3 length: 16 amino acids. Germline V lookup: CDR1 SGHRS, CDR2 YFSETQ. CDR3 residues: CASSWGQGATNEKLFF. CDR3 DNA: TGCGCCAGCAGCTGGGGACAGGGGGCAACTAATGAAAAACTGTTTTTT.

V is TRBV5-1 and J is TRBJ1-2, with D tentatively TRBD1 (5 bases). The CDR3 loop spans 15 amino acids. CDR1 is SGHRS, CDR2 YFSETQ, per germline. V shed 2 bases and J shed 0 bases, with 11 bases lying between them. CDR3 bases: TGCGCCAGCAGCTTCGACAGCGACACTAACTATGGCTACACCTTC. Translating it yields CASSFDSDTNYGYTF. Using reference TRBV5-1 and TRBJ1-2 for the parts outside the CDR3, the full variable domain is KAGVTQTPRYLIKTRGQQVTLSCSPISGHRSVSWYQQTPGQGLQFLFEYFSETQRNKGNFPGRFSGRQFSNSRSEMNVSTLELGDSALYLCASSFDSDTNYGYTFGSGTRLTVV.

The chain's CDR3 is CATTPGGKLYEQYF. The CDR3 DNA is TGTGCCACCACCCCTGGGGGCAAGCTCTACGAGCAGTACTTC. This sequence joins TRBV15 and TRBJ2-7; D is possibly TRBD1 (6 bases). Germline V lookup: CDR1 LNHNV, CDR2 YYDKDF (reference sequence). V lost 7 bases and J lost 3, with 16 bases in between. CDR3 size: 14 residues.

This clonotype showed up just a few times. The CDR3 here is CASSLLGNYNEQFF. In nucleotides, the CDR3 is TGTGCCAGCAGTTTGTTGGGAAACTACAATGAGCAGTTCTTC. The chain couples TRBV12-3 or TRBV12-4 to TRBJ2-1; the D is unclear. The CDR3 has 14 residues. The ends were cut back, 3 bases at V and 3 bases at J, with 9 bases in the middle.

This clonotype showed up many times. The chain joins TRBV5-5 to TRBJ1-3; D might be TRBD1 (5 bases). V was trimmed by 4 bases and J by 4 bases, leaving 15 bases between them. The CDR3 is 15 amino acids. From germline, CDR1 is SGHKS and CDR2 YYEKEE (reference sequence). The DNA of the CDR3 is TGTGCCAGCAGCCGGGACCCTAGGGAGGGAAACACCATATATTTT. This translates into CASSRDPREGNTIYF.

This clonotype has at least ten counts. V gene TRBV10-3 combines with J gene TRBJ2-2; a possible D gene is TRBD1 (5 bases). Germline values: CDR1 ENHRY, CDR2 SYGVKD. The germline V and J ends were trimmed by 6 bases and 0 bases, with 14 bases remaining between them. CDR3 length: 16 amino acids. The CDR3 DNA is TGTGCCATCAGACCTGACAGATCAGCGAACACCGGGGAGCTGTTTTTT. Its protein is CAIRPDRSANTGELFF.

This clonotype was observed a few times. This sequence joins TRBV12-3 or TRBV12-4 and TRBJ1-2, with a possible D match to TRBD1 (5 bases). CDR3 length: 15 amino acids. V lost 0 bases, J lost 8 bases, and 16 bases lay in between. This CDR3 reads CASSLASLRGGGYTF. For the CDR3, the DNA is TGTGCCAGCAGTTTAGCTTCGTTAAGGGGAGGCGGCTACACCTTC.

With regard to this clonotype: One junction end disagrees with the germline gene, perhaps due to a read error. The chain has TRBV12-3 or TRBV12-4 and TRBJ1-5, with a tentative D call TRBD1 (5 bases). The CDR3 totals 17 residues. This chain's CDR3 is CANSPLGAGYSNQPQHF. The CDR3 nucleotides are TGTGCCAACAGTCCCCTAGGGGCAGGATATAGCAATCAGCCCCAGCATTTT.

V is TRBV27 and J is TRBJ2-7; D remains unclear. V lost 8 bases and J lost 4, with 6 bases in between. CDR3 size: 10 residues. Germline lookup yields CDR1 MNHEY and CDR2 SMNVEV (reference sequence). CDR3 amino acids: CASGLYEQYF. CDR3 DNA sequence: TGTGCCAGCGGCCTTTACGAGCAGTACTTC.

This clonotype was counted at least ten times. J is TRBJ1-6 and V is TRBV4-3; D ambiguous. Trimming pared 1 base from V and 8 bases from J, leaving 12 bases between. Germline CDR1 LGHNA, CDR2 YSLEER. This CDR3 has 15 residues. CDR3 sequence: CASSQGRGRYSPLHF. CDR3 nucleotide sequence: TGCGCCAGCAGCCAAGGGCGGGGTCGGTATTCACCCCTCCACTTT.

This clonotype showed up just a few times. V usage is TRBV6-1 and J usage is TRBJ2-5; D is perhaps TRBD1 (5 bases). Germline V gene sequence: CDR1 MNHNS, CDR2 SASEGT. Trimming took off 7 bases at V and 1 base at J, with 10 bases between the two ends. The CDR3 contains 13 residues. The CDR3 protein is CASTRQFQETQYF. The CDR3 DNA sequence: TGTGCCAGCACCCGACAGTTCCAAGAGACCCAGTACTTC.

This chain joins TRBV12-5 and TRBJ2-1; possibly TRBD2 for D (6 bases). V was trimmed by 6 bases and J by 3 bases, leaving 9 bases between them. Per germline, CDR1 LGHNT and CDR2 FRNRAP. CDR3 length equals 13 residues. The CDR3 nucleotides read TGTGCTAGTGGACGGGGGAGCTACAATGAGCAGTTCTTC. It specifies CASGRGSYNEQFF. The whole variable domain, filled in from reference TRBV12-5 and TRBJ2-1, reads DARVTQTPRHKVTEMGQEVTMRCQPILGHNTVFWYRQTMMQGLELLAYFRNRAPLDDSGMPKDRFSAEMPDATLATLKIQPSEPRDSAVYFCASGRGSYNEQFFGPGTRLTVL.

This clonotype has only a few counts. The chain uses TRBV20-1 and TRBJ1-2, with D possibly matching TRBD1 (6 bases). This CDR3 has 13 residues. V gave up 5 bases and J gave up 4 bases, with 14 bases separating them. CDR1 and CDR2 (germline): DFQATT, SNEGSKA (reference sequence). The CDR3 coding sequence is TGCAGTGCTTACGACAGGACCCCCTATGGCTACACCTTC. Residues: CSAYDRTPYGYTF.

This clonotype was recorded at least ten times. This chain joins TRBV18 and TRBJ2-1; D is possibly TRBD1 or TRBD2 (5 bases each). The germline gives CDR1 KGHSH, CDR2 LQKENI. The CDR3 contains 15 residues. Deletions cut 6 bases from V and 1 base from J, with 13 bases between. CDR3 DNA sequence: TGTGCCAGCTCGCCGGGACGCCTGTCCTACAATGAGCAGTTCTTC. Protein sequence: CASSPGRLSYNEQFF.

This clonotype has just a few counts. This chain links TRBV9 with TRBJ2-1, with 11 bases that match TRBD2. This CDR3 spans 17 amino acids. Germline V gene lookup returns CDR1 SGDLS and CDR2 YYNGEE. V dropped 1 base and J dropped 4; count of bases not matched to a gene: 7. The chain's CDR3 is CASSVMASGGTYNEQFF. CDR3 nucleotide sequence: TGTGCCAGCAGCGTAATGGCTAGCGGGGGGACTTACAATGAGCAGTTCTTC.